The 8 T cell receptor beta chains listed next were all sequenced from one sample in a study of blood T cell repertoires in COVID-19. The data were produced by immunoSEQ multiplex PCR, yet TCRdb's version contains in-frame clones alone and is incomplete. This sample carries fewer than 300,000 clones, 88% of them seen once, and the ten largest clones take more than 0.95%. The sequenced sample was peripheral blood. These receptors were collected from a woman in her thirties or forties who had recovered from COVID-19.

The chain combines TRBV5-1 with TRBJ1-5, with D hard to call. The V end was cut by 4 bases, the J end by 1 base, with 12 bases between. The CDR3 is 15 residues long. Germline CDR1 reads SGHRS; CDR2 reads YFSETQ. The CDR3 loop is CASSPGGGSNQPQHF. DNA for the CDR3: TGCGCCAGCAGCCCCGGAGGCGGCAGCAATCAGCCCCAGCATTTT.

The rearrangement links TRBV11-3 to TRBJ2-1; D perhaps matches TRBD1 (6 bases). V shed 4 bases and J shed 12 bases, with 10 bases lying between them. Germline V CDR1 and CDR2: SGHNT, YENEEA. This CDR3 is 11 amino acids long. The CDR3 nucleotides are TGTGCCAGCAGCTCCGGACAGAGGCAGTTCTTC. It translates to CASSSGQRQFF.

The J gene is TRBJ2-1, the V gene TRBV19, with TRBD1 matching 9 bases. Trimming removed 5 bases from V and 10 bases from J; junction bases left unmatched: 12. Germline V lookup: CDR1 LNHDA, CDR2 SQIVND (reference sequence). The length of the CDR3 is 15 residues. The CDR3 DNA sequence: TGTGCCAGTAGTCCACCGGGGACAGGGTCCCGCGAGCAGTTCTTC. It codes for CASSPPGTGSREQFF. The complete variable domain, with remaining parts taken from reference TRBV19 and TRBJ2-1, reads DGGITQSPKYLFRKEGQNVTLSCEQNLNHDAMYWYRQDPGQGLRLIYYSQIVNDFQKGDIAEGYSVSREKKESFPLTVTSAQKNPTAFYLCASSPPGTGSREQFFGPGTRLTVL.

CDR3 in DNA: TGTGCCAGCAGCCAGGGCCCCAACACTGAAGCTTTCTTT. Encoded protein: CASSQGPNTEAFF. The chain links TRBV7-9 to TRBJ1-1; TRBD1 is a possible D gene (5 bases). Per the germline V gene, CDR1 is SEHNR and CDR2 is FQNEAQ (reference sequence). CDR3 length equals 13 residues. V was clipped by 5 bases and J by 2 bases, with 9 bases between them.

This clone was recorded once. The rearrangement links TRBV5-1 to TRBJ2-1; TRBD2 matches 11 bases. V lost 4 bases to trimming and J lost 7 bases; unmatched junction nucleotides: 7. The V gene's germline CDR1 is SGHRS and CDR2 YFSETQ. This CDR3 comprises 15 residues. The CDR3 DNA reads TGCGCCAGCAGCGGTAGCGGGAGGGGTGGGAATGAGCAGTTCTTC. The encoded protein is CASSGSGRGGNEQFF.

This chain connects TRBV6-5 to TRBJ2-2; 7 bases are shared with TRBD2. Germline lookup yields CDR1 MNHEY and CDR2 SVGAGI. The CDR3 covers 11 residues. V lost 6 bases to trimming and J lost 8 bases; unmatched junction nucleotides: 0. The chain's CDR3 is CASRRGGELFF. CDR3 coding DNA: TGTGCCAGCAGGCGGGGGGGGGAGCTGTTTTTT.

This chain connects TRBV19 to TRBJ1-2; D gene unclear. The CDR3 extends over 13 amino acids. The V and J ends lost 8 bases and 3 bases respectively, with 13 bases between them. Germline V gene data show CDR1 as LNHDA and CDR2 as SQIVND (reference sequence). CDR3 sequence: CASRSGMDYGYTF. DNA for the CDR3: TGTGCCAGTCGGTCGGGGATGGACTATGGCTACACCTTC.

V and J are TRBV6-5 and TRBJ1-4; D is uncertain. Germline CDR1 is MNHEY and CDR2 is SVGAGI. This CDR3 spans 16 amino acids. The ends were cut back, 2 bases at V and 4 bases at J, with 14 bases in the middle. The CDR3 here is CASSYPNRESNEKLFF. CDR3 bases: TGTGCCAGCAGTTACCCCAACCGGGAAAGTAATGAAAAACTGTTTTTT.